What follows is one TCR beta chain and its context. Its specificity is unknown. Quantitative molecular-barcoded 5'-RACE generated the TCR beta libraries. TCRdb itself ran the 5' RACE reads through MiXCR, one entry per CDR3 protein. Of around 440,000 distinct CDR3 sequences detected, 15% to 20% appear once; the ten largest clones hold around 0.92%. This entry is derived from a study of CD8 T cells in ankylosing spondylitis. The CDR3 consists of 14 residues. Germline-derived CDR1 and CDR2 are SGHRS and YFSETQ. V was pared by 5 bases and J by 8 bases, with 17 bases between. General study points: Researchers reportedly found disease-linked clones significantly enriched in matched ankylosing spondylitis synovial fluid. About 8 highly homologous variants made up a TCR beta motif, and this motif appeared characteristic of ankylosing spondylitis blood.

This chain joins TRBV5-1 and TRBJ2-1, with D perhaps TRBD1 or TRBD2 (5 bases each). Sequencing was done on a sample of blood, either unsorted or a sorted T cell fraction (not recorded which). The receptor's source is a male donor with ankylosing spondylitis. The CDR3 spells CASSPGRNIDEQFF. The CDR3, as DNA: TGCGCCAGCAGTCCAGGGAGAAACATAGATGAGCAGTTCTTC.